The 3 T cell receptor beta chains given below trace back to one sample, sequenced in a study of T-cell memory formation after mild COVID-19. TCRdb called the 5' RACE reads again in MiXCR, with one record for every CDR3 protein. The table records roughly 610,000 distinct CDR3 sequences, approximately 15% of them present only once. The sequenced sample was PBMCs or a T cell subset sorted from them (not recorded which). The receptors were sampled from an adult woman who had mild COVID-19 (a few samples of this study predate the infection). Cell type and time point are not known.

V gene TRBV5-1 combines with J gene TRBJ2-3; 10 bases are a match to TRBD2. The CDR3 has 15 residues. V was pared by 7 bases and J by 2 bases, with 7 bases of the junction left unmatched. CDR1 SGHRS and CDR2 YFSETQ come from the germline V gene. Here the CDR3 DNA reads TGCGCCAGCGCCCTGGGACTAGCGAACACAGATACGCAGTATTTT. Its translation is CASALGLANTDTQYF.

This clonotype was observed a few times. Here the CDR3 DNA reads TGTGCCAGCAGTCCCGGGACAGCGCTCTACAATGAGCAGTTCTTC. This gives the protein CASSPGTALYNEQFF. V and J are TRBV12-3 or TRBV12-4 and TRBJ2-1; 7 bases line up with TRBD1. The CDR3 is made up of 15 amino acids. Germline trimming cut 5 bases from V and 3 bases from J; bases unmatched to any gene: 7.

The rearrangement joins TRBV12-3 or TRBV12-4 to TRBJ2-3; D remains ambiguous. This CDR3 comprises 12 residues. The V gene lost 5 bases and the J gene lost 5 bases, with 8 bases spanning the gap. CDR3: CASSETLDTQYF. The CDR3, as DNA: TGTGCCAGCAGTGAGACTCTAGATACGCAGTATTTT.